A single sample gave rise to the 17 T cell receptor beta chains below, sequenced in a study of identical twins. TCRdb re-analysed the 5' RACE reads in MiXCR, keeping a single row per CDR3 protein. The sample yields a few hundred thousand distinct CDR3 sequences, 13% to 15% seen once. This sample also belongs to another study, concerning yellow fever vaccine responses in identical twins.

The sample consisted of CD4+ T cells sorted from blood. These receptors were collected from a woman aged 18-29 years in good health.

The gene calls are TRBV20-1 and TRBJ2-7; the match to TRBD2 covers 14 bases. CDR3 length: 13 amino acids. The J segment lost 13 bases and the V segment lost 2 bases, leaving 7 bases of the junction unmatched. Germline CDR1 reads DFQATT; CDR2 reads SNEGSKA (reference sequence). The CDR3 region is CSARPPGLAGDYF. The CDR3 nucleotides are TGCAGTGCTAGACCTCCGGGACTAGCGGGAGATTACTTC.

The rearrangement uses TRBV7-2 and TRBJ2-7; D is perhaps TRBD1 (6 bases). V was pared by 4 bases and J by 3 bases, with 10 bases between. The CDR3 loop spans 13 amino acids. The germline V gene has CDR1 SGHTA and CDR2 FQGNSA. The CDR3 spells CASSSTDSYEQYF. CDR3 bases: TGTGCCAGCAGCTCCACGGACAGCTACGAGCAGTACTTC.

This clonotype was recorded at least ten times. The rearrangement links TRBV5-1 to TRBJ2-2; D remains unclear. CDR1 is SGHRS and CDR2 is YFSETQ in the germline V gene. This CDR3 region has 15 residues. V lost 1 base to trimming and J lost 0 bases, with 7 bases between them. This chain's CDR3 is CASSLKDTNTGELFF. The CDR3 DNA reads as TGCGCCAGCAGCTTGAAGGATACGAACACCGGGGAGCTGTTTTTT.

This clonotype was detected a few times. The genes are TRBV3-1 and TRBJ2-4; D remains ambiguous. The CDR3 totals 13 residues. Trimming removed 4 bases at V and 7 bases at J, with 11 bases between. CDR1 is LGHDT, CDR2 YNNKEL, per germline (reference sequence). CDR3 DNA: TGTGCCAGCAGCCTTCCTTCAGTGAACATTCAGTACTTC. Its translation: CASSLPSVNIQYF.

This sequence joins TRBV6-5 and TRBJ2-7; 9 bases match TRBD1. Trimming removed 0 bases from V and 2 bases from J; junction bases left unmatched: 8. This CDR3 spans 17 amino acids. CDR1 and CDR2 (germline): MNHEY, SVGAGI. CDR3 sequence (DNA): TGTGCCAGCAGTTACTCTCTAGGACAGGGGAGGCCCTACGAGCAGTACTTC. Its translation: CASSYSLGQGRPYEQYF.

This clonotype came up a few times. The chain joins TRBV7-8 to TRBJ2-7; D may be TRBD1 (5 bases). The CDR3 has 14 residues. Trimming took 3 bases from V and 2 from J, leaving 11 bases between them. Per the germline V gene, CDR1 is SGHVS and CDR2 is FQNEAQ. The CDR3 here is CASSFRQLPYEQYF. CDR3 DNA sequence: TGTGCCAGCAGCTTTCGACAGCTACCCTACGAGCAGTACTTC.

This chain uses TRBV7-2 with TRBJ2-5; D uncertain. This CDR3 is 13 amino acids long. The germline V gene encodes CDR1 SGHTA and CDR2 FQGNSA. V lost 7 bases and J 4 bases, leaving 13 bases between the germline ends. The CDR3 protein is CASTRGVGETQYF. Here the CDR3 DNA reads TGTGCCAGCACGCGTGGGGTGGGAGAGACCCAGTACTTC. Looking up the rest from reference TRBV7-2 and TRBJ2-5 gives the full variable domain: GAGVSQSPSNKVTEKGKDVELRCDPISGHTALYWYRQSLGQGLEFLIYFQGNSAPDKSGLPSDRFSAERTGGSVSTLTIQRTQQEDSAVYLCASTRGVGETQYFGPGTRLLVL.

The chain uses TRBV12-3 or TRBV12-4 and TRBJ2-4; no firm D call. V was cut by 2 bases and J by 6 bases, with 5 bases left in between. The CDR3 spans 12 residues. The CDR3 here is CASSLIGNIQYF. The CDR3 coding sequence is TGTGCCAGCAGTTTAATCGGAAACATTCAGTACTTC.

V and J are TRBV6-1 and TRBJ1-4; 8 bases match TRBD1. The germline V gene has CDR1 MNHNS and CDR2 SASEGT. The CDR3 extends over 12 amino acids. The ends lost 6 bases at V and 12 bases at J; junction bases unmatched: 6. The CDR3 sequence is CASRLLQGELFF. CDR3 DNA sequence: TGTGCCAGCAGGCTCTTACAGGGGGAACTGTTTTTT.

The V call is TRBV14, the J call TRBJ1-1; D may be TRBD1 (5 bases). The ends were cut back, 8 bases at V and 3 bases at J, with 25 bases in the middle. CDR1 and CDR2 (germline): SGHDN, FVKESK. CDR3 length equals 17 residues. The CDR3 here is CASEFWDRVRRYTEAFF. The DNA for the CDR3 is TGTGCCAGCGAATTCTGGGACCGCGTAAGAAGATACACTGAAGCTTTCTTT.

The chain joins TRBV7-2 to TRBJ2-7; the D is unclear. Germline CDR1 is SGHTA and CDR2 is FQGNSA. This CDR3 contains 13 residues. V gave up 2 bases and J gave up 6 bases, with 11 bases separating them. CDR3 region: CASSLPTTIEQYF. CDR3 in DNA: TGTGCCAGCAGCTTACCCACTACGATCGAGCAGTACTTC.

This clonotype showed up just once. The chain has TRBV12-3 or TRBV12-4 and TRBJ1-2; D not certain. This CDR3 contains 13 residues. The V and J ends lost 4 bases and 3 bases respectively, with 9 bases between them. CDR3 region: CASSYTKDYGYTF. The CDR3 DNA follows: TGTGCCAGCAGTTATACAAAGGACTATGGCTACACCTTC.

The table lists this clonotype with a few counts. The genes are TRBV18 and TRBJ2-1; no firm D call. From germline, CDR1 is KGHSH and CDR2 LQKENI. CDR3 length: 14 residues. Deletions cut 0 bases from V and 5 bases from J, with 8 bases between. CDR3 in amino acids: CASSPPHRNNEQFF. CDR3 nucleotide sequence: TGTGCCAGCTCACCACCGCACAGAAACAATGAGCAGTTCTTC. The variable domain in full, completed from reference TRBV18 and TRBJ2-1, reads NAGVMQNPRHLVRRRGQEARLRCSPMKGHSHVYWYRQLPEEGLKFMVYLQKENIIDESGMPKERFSAEFPKEGPSILRIQQVVRGDSAAYFCASSPPHRNNEQFFGPGTRLTVL.

V is TRBV6-2 or TRBV6-3 and J is TRBJ2-5; 8 positions agree with TRBD2. The germline CDR1 and CDR2 sequences are MNHEY and SVGEGT. Trimming at V came to 2 bases and at J to 1 base, leaving 6 bases not matched to a gene. The CDR3 covers 16 residues. The CDR3 DNA sequence: TGTGCCAGCAGTTACCCCAGCGGGAGACCCCAAGAGACCCAGTACTTC. Residues: CASSYPSGRPQETQYF.

The chain recombines TRBV6-4 with TRBJ2-3; D gene uncertain. Trimming stripped 0 bases from V and 1 base from J, with 5 bases between. The CDR3 is 14 amino acids. In germline, CDR1 is MRHNA, CDR2 SNTAGT. This chain's CDR3 is CASSDSHRTDTQYF. CDR3 DNA: TGTGCCAGCAGTGACTCTCACCGCACAGATACGCAGTATTTT.

This clonotype occurred many times. The chain uses TRBV20-1 and TRBJ1-2; D may be TRBD1 (5 bases). Germline V gene sequence: CDR1 DFQATT, CDR2 SNEGSKA (reference sequence). The V end was cut by 6 bases, the J end by 2 bases, with 10 bases between. The CDR3 runs 12 residues. CDR3 nucleotides: TGCAGTGCCGCGGGGGTAAACTATGGCTACACCTTC. Translated: CSAAGVNYGYTF.

The table lists this clonotype with many counts. The chain joins TRBV7-9 to TRBJ2-2, with D possibly matching TRBD1 (5 bases). Trimming took 5 bases from V and 8 from J, leaving 12 bases between them. The CDR3 loop spans 13 amino acids. Germline V gene lookup returns CDR1 SEHNR and CDR2 FQNEAQ (reference sequence). The DNA for the CDR3 is TGTGCCAGCAGCGCCGTCAGGGTAGGGGAGCTGTTTTTT. This translates into CASSAVRVGELFF.